This T cell receptor beta chain was captured by sequencing in a study of shared clonotypes between healthy human individuals. Study-wide results and limits: The low donor count limited represented genetic and exposure-history diversity. Generation of non-shared clonotypes was less probable than generation of clonotypes shared by all four donors.

For each subset, genomic DNA was distributed in equal portions over several immunoSEQ plates. Using immunoSEQ multiplex PCR, the repertoire was profiled, and TCRdb retains in-frame clones only, with some absent. The table shows some 2 million clones, with approximately 94% occurring only once. Naive CD8 cells were CD45RO-negative, positively selected for CCR7, excluding terminally differentiated effector memory CD45RA+ cells. Germline CDR1 is SGHAT and CDR2 is FQNNGV. The germline V and J ends were trimmed by 7 bases and 0 bases, with 13 bases remaining between them. This CDR3 is 14 amino acids long. Notes on this clone: The target antigen is unknown.

The chain employs TRBV11-2 and TRBJ2-7; D might be TRBD1 or TRBD2, each matching 5 bases. The TCR originated in a man between 18 and 29 years old in good health. Sequenced: naive CD8+ T cells sorted from blood. The chain's CDR3 is CASTEGDGSYEQYF. CDR3 bases: TGTGCCAGCACCGAAGGGGACGGCTCCTACGAGCAGTACTTC.